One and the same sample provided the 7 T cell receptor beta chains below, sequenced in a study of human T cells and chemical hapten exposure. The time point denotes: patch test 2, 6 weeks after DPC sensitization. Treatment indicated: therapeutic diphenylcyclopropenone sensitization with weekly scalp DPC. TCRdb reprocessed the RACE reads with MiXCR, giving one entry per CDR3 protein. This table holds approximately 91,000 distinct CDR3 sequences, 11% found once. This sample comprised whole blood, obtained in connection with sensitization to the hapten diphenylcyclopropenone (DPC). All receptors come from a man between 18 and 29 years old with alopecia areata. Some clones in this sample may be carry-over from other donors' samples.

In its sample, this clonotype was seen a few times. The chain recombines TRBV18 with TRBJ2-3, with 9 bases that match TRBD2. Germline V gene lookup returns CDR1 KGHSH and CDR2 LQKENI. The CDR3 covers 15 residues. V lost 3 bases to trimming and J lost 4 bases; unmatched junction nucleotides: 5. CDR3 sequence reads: CASSPPRGGADTQYF. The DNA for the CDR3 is TGTGCCAGCTCACCTCCGCGGGGGGGCGCAGATACGCAGTATTTT.

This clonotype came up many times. The CDR3 DNA follows: TGTGCCAGCAGCCAAACCCCGTCCGGGGAGCTGTTTTTT. Its protein product is CASSQTPSGELFF. V and J are TRBV3-1 and TRBJ2-2, with no clear D. The germline V and J ends were trimmed by 2 bases and 6 bases, with 7 bases remaining between them. CDR1 LGHDT and CDR2 YNNKEL come from the germline V gene (reference sequence). The CDR3 length is 13 residues.

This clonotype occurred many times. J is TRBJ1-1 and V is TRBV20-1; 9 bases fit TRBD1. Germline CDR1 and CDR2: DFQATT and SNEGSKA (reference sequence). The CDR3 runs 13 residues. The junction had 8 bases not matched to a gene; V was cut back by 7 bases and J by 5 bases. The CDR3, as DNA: TGCAGTGTCACGACAGGGGGTTCGACTGAAGCTTTCTTT. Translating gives CSVTTGGSTEAFF.

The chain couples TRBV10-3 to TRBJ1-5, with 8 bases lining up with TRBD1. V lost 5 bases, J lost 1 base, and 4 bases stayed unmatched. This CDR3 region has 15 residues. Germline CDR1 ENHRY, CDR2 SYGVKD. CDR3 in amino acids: CAISPGQGSNQPQHF. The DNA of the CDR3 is TGTGCCATCAGTCCCGGACAGGGAAGCAATCAGCCCCAGCATTTT.

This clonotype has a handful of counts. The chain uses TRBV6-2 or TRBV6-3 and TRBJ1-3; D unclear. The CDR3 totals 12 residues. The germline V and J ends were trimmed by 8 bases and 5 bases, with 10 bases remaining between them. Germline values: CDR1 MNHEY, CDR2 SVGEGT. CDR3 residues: CASARLRNTIYF. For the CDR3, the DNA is TGTGCCAGCGCCCGGCTCAGAAACACCATATATTTT.

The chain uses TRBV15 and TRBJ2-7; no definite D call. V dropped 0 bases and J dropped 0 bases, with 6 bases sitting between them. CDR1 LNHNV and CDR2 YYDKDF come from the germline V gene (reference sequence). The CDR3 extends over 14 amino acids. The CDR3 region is CATSRDLVSYEQYF. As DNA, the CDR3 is TGTGCCACCAGCAGAGATTTGGTCTCCTACGAGCAGTACTTC. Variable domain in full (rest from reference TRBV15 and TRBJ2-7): DAMVIQNPRYQVTQFGKPVTLSCSQTLNHNVMYWYQQKSSQAPKLLFHYYDKDFNNEADTPDNFQSRRPNTSFCFLDIRSPGLGDTAMYLCATSRDLVSYEQYFGPGTRLTVT.

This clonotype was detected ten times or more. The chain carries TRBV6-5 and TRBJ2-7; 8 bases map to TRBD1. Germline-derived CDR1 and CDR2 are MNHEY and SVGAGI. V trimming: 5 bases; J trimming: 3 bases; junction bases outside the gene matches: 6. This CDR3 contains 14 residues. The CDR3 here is CASSPGQGGYEQYV. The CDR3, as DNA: TGTGCCAGCAGTCCCGGACAGGGAGGCTACGAGCAGTACGTC.